What follows are 29 T cell receptor beta chains derived from one specimen sequenced in a study of shared clonotypes between healthy human individuals. Assay: immunoSEQ multiplex PCR; the TCRdb copy retains only in-frame clones and omits some. The table has roughly 2,000,000 clones, about 95% seen once. Naive CD8 isolation took CD45RO-negative cells positively selected for CCR7 and excluded terminally differentiated effector memory CD45RA+ cells. What was sequenced was naive CD8+ T cells sorted from blood. These receptors originate from a man younger than 35 in good health.

This chain links TRBV11-2 with TRBJ2-2; D is unresolved. The CDR3 loop spans 11 amino acids. The V end lost 7 bases, the J end lost 7 bases, and 7 bases lay between the germline ends. Germline CDR1 SGHAT, CDR2 FQNNGV. The CDR3: CASKNRGELFF. DNA of the CDR3: TGTGCCAGCAAAAACCGCGGGGAGCTGTTTTTT.

This chain links TRBV29-1 with TRBJ2-7, with D possibly being TRBD1 (5 bases). Germline V gene sequence: CDR1 SQVTM, CDR2 ANQGSEA. This CDR3 has 12 amino acids. V gave up 4 bases and J gave up 0 bases, with 7 bases separating them. CDR3 nucleotide sequence: TGCAGCGTTGCACAGGACTCCTACGAGCAGTACTTC. Translating gives CSVAQDSYEQYF.

The V gene is TRBV7-9, the J gene TRBJ1-2; D might be TRBD1 (6 bases). Trimming took 1 base from V and 13 from J, leaving 16 bases between them. CDR3 length equals 13 residues. Germline CDR1 SEHNR, CDR2 FQNEAQ (reference sequence). CDR3 protein: CASSLGLGQGITF. CDR3 in DNA: TGTGCCAGCAGCTTAGGTCTCGGGCAGGGGATCACCTTC.

On this clone itself: Other DNA sequences in the sample encode the same CDR3. The chain uses TRBV4-1 and TRBJ2-7; D may match TRBD1 or TRBD2 (5 bases each). Trimming took 3 bases from V and 0 from J, leaving 12 bases between them. CDR1 MGHRA and CDR2 YSYEKL come from the germline V gene. The CDR3 runs to 15 residues. The CDR3 loop is CASSQVAGSSYEQYF. The CDR3 DNA is TGCGCCAGCAGCCAGGTGGCAGGGAGCTCCTACGAGCAGTACTTC.

In its sample, this clone was seen once. The V call is TRBV7-8, the J call TRBJ2-7; the match to TRBD1 covers 8 bases. This CDR3 has 15 amino acids. Trimming removed 1 base from V and 1 base from J; junction bases left unmatched: 3. CDR1 SGHVS and CDR2 FQNEAQ come from the germline V gene. This CDR3 reads CASSLVDRESYEQYF. CDR3 coding DNA: TGTGCCAGCAGCTTAGTGGACAGGGAATCCTACGAGCAGTACTTC.

J is TRBJ2-2 and V is TRBV5-5, with D perhaps TRBD1 (5 bases). The CDR3 is 13 amino acids. The V end lost 3 bases, the J end lost 8 bases, and 11 bases lay between the germline ends. In germline, CDR1 is SGHKS, CDR2 YYEKEE (reference sequence). The CDR3 nucleotides read TGTGCCAGCAGCTCGACAGAGACGGGGGAGCTGTTTTTT. It yields the protein CASSSTETGELFF.

This chain joins TRBV5-5 and TRBJ2-5, with D possibly being TRBD1 or TRBD2 (5 bases each). This CDR3 region has 14 residues. Germline CDR1 reads SGHKS; CDR2 reads YYEKEE (reference sequence). The V end lost 3 bases, the J end lost 5 bases, and 14 bases lay between the germline ends. The CDR3 reads CASSWSRDAETQYF. CDR3 coding DNA: TGTGCCAGCAGCTGGTCCCGGGACGCTGAGACCCAGTACTTC.

The chain has TRBV4-1 and TRBJ1-1, with TRBD1 identical over 8 bases. Germline loops: CDR1 MGHRA, CDR2 YSYEKL. With 1 base clipped from V and 0 bases from J, the junction kept 4 bases outside the gene matches. The CDR3 has 16 amino acids. The CDR3 nucleotides are TGCGCCAGCAGCCAAGGGACAGGGCTCATGAACACTGAAGCTTTCTTT. Translation gives CASSQGTGLMNTEAFF.

V usage is TRBV27 and J usage is TRBJ2-5; the D call may be TRBD1 or TRBD2 (6 bases each). CDR3 length: 17 amino acids. V was cut by 1 base and J by 5 bases, with 20 bases left in between. Germline V gives CDR1 MNHEY, CDR2 SMNVEV (reference sequence). The CDR3 loop reads CASSLLSPRGRGETQYF. The CDR3 DNA follows: TGTGCCAGCAGTTTATTATCCCCACGGGGGCGCGGGGAGACCCAGTACTTC.

This clone has just one count. The chain carries TRBV7-2 and TRBJ2-5; D gene ambiguous. This CDR3 spans 14 amino acids. Looked up from germline, CDR1 is SGHTA and CDR2 is FQGNSA. Trimming left V 2 bases short and J 3 bases short, with 10 bases between. The CDR3 reads CASSLINYEETQYF. The CDR3 bases are TGTGCCAGCAGCTTAATAAACTATGAAGAGACCCAGTACTTC.

This chain connects TRBV5-8 to TRBJ2-5, with D hard to call. Germline V gives CDR1 SGHTS, CDR2 YDEGEE. There are 17 residues in the CDR3. V was shortened by 3 bases and J by 2 bases, with 20 bases between the two germline ends. DNA for the CDR3: TGTGCCAGCAGCTCCCCTTTTTTGCGGCTACTACAAGAGACCCAGTACTTC. This gives the protein CASSSPFLRLLQETQYF.

This sequence joins TRBV7-3 and TRBJ1-2; tentatively, D is TRBD1 (6 bases). Germline V gene lookup returns CDR1 SGHTA and CDR2 FQGTGA. Trimming removed 4 bases from V and 8 bases from J, with 20 bases in between. This CDR3 is 15 amino acids long. The CDR3 here is CASSSVGGSSGGYTF. The DNA for the CDR3 is TGTGCCAGCAGCTCCGTAGGGGGATCGAGTGGCGGCTACACCTTC.

The chain links TRBV7-2 to TRBJ2-7; 9 bases fit TRBD2. CDR3 length: 16 residues. Germline CDR1 is SGHTA and CDR2 is FQGNSA. V lost 0 bases to trimming and J lost 0 bases; unmatched junction nucleotides: 3. As DNA, the CDR3 is TGTGCCAGCAGCTTAGCCACTAGCGGGTTCTCCTACGAGCAGTACTTC. Translating it yields CASSLATSGFSYEQYF.

V gene TRBV19 combines with J gene TRBJ1-1, with unresolved D. This CDR3 contains 14 residues. Germline V CDR1 and CDR2: LNHDA, SQIVND (reference sequence). V lost 3 bases and J 4 bases, leaving 12 bases between the germline ends. The CDR3 loop is CASSITGWGTEAFF. CDR3 coding DNA: TGTGCCAGTAGTATTACTGGGTGGGGCACTGAAGCTTTCTTT. Looking up the rest from reference TRBV19 and TRBJ1-1 gives the full variable domain: DGGITQSPKYLFRKEGQNVTLSCEQNLNHDAMYWYRQDPGQGLRLIYYSQIVNDFQKGDIAEGYSVSREKKESFPLTVTSAQKNPTAFYLCASSITGWGTEAFFGQGTRLTVV.

This sequence joins TRBV2 and TRBJ1-4; 7 bases map to TRBD1. Trimming at V came to 3 bases and at J to 6 bases, leaving 7 bases not matched to a gene. From germline, CDR1 is SNHLY and CDR2 FYNNEI. CDR3 length: 15 amino acids. As DNA, the CDR3 is TGTGCCAGCAGTGACGTTCGACAGGGCGATGAAAAACTGTTTTTT. Amino acids: CASSDVRQGDEKLFF.

Regarding this clone: The same CDR3 can be traced to other DNA sequences in this sample. In DNA form, the CDR3 reads TGTGCCAGCAGCGTAGGCAGGGGAAACACTGAAGCTTTCTTT. Its translation: CASSVGRGNTEAFF. The gene calls are TRBV9 and TRBJ1-1; TRBD1 might be the D (6 bases). Trimming pared 0 bases from V and 2 bases from J, leaving 8 bases between. CDR3 length: 14 residues. Germline V gene lookup returns CDR1 SGDLS and CDR2 YYNGEE.

This chain links TRBV6-6 with TRBJ2-7; D not certain. Germline CDR1 reads MNHNY; CDR2 reads SVGAGI (reference sequence). The CDR3 totals 16 residues. The germline V and J ends were trimmed by 0 bases and 1 base, with 13 bases remaining between them. CDR3 nucleotide sequence: TGTGCCAGCAGTTACTCGCACTACTCGGGTTCCTACGAGCAGTACTTC. It is translated as CASSYSHYSGSYEQYF.

This clone appeared once. Other DNA sequences within the sample encode an identical CDR3. V gene TRBV27 combines with J gene TRBJ1-1; D gene ambiguous. V dropped 5 bases and J dropped 1 base, with 2 bases sitting between them. The CDR3 totals 11 residues. From germline, CDR1 is MNHEY and CDR2 SMNVEV (reference sequence). CDR3 in DNA: TGTGCCAGCAGTGCGAACACTGAAGCTTTCTTT. Translation gives CASSANTEAFF.

The DNA for the CDR3 is TGTGCCAGCAGTTTGGATACAGGGAACACCGGGGAGCTGTTTTTT. It is translated as CASSLDTGNTGELFF. V usage is TRBV28 and J usage is TRBJ2-2; weak D call: TRBD1 (5 bases). The CDR3 consists of 15 residues. Trimming took off 3 bases at V and 1 base at J, with 9 bases between the two ends. Germline assignment: CDR1 MDHEN and CDR2 SYDVKM.

This chain joins TRBV4-1 and TRBJ2-7; 7 bases match TRBD1. There are 16 residues in the CDR3. V shed 2 bases and J 2 bases; nucleotides not matched to a gene: 9. From germline, CDR1 is MGHRA and CDR2 YSYEKL. The CDR3 region is CASSQTGTVTPYEQYF. As DNA, the CDR3 is TGCGCCAGCAGCCAAACGGGGACAGTGACCCCCTACGAGCAGTACTTC.

This clone came up a few times. This chain uses TRBV13 with TRBJ2-1; 8 positions match TRBD2. This CDR3 region has 13 residues. The germline gives CDR1 PRHDT, CDR2 FYEKMQ (reference sequence). V was clipped by 2 bases and J by 6 bases; unmatched bases: 0. CDR3 coding DNA: TGTGCCAGCAGCTTAACTAGCGGCAATGAGCAGTTCTTC. Protein product: CASSLTSGNEQFF.

The V call is TRBV2, the J call TRBJ1-1; D perhaps matches TRBD1 (6 bases). The CDR3 runs 15 residues. Deletions cut 4 bases from V and 0 bases from J, with 12 bases between. Germline loops: CDR1 SNHLY, CDR2 FYNNEI. This chain's CDR3 is CASSGAAGVNTEAFF. For the CDR3, the DNA is TGTGCCAGCAGTGGGGCGGCAGGGGTGAACACTGAAGCTTTCTTT.

This rearrangement joins TRBV4-3 to TRBJ2-1; 10 bases are a match to TRBD1. Germline-derived CDR1 and CDR2 are LGHNA and YSLEER. This CDR3 region has 18 residues. V lost 4 bases to trimming and J lost 8 bases; unmatched junction nucleotides: 17. CDR3 loop: CASSPSVGTGVWRDEQFF. Written as DNA, the CDR3 is TGCGCCAGCAGCCCATCAGTCGGGACAGGGGTTTGGAGGGATGAGCAGTTCTTC.

The genes are TRBV6-1 and TRBJ2-7; 7 bases align to TRBD1. CDR3 length equals 15 residues. V shed 6 bases and J 3 bases; nucleotides not matched to a gene: 11. Germline V gene sequence: CDR1 MNHNS, CDR2 SASEGT. The CDR3 region is CASRLGTEGYYEQYF. CDR3 DNA: TGTGCCAGCAGGTTGGGGACAGAGGGGTACTACGAGCAGTACTTC.

J is TRBJ1-1 and V is TRBV30, with D possibly TRBD1 on 6 matching bases. The CDR3 extends over 17 amino acids. V shed 0 bases and J shed 3 bases, with 20 bases lying between them. Germline V gene data show CDR1 as GTSNPN and CDR2 as SVGIG (reference sequence). For the CDR3, the DNA is TGTGCCTGGAGTGTATACAGGGAGTTTACGGGGGACACTGAAGCTTTCTTT. Encoded protein: CAWSVYREFTGDTEAFF.

The V gene is TRBV7-9, the J gene TRBJ2-5, with 8 nucleotides matching TRBD2. Germline CDR1 is SEHNR and CDR2 is FQNEAQ (reference sequence). The V and J ends lost 6 bases and 3 bases, in that order; junction bases with no gene match: 12. CDR3 length equals 16 residues. Here the CDR3 DNA reads TGTGCCAGCAGTCCGCCGTCCGGGACTAGGGAAGAGACCCAGTACTTC. It is translated as CASSPPSGTREETQYF.

The chain links TRBV6-1 to TRBJ2-3, with unresolved D. There are 15 residues in the CDR3. V lost 8 bases, J lost 2 bases, and 17 bases lay in between. The germline gives CDR1 MNHNS, CDR2 SASEGT. The CDR3 region is CASGWTAPYTDTQYF. CDR3 sequence (DNA): TGTGCCAGCGGTTGGACCGCTCCTTACACAGATACGCAGTATTTT.

The V call is TRBV9, the J call TRBJ1-1; 8 nucleotides agree with TRBD1. Germline V CDR1 and CDR2: SGDLS, YYNGEE. With 0 bases clipped from V and 0 bases from J, the junction kept 7 bases outside the gene matches. CDR3 size: 17 residues. Here the CDR3 reads CASSVEGQVWMNTEAFF. The CDR3 DNA follows: TGTGCCAGCAGCGTAGAGGGACAGGTGTGGATGAACACTGAAGCTTTCTTT.

This chain joins TRBV5-6 and TRBJ2-7, with a tentative D call TRBD1 (6 bases). V dropped 1 base and J dropped 12 bases, with 17 bases sitting between them. Germline-derived CDR1 and CDR2 are SGHDT and YYEEEE. The CDR3 totals 13 residues. CDR3 in amino acids: CASSLLQGKVRYF. CDR3 in DNA: TGTGCCAGCAGCTTGTTGCAGGGGAAGGTCAGGTACTTC.